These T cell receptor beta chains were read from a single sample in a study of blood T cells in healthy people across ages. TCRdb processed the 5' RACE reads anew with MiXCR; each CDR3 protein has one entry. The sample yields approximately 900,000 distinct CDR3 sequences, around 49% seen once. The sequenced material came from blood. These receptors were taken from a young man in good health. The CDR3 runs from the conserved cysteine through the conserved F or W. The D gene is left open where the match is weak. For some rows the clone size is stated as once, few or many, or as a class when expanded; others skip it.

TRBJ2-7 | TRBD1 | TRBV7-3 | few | CVPTGIKYEQYF | TGTGTCCCGACAGGGATTAAGTACGAGCAGTACTTC
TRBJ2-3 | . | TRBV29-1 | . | CSVEGNTQYF | TGCAGCGTTGAAGGAAATACGCAGTATTTT
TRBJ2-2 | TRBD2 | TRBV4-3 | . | CASSQEKSGGPGELFF | TGCGCCAGCAGCCAAGAGAAGTCGGGGGGGCCCGGGGAGCTGTTTTTT
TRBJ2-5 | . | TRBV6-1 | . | CASSEEGQSSRGSETQYF | TGTGCCAGCAGTGAGGAAGGGCAATCCTCCAGGGGATCAGAGACCCAGTACTTC
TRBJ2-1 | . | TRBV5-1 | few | CASSPTASNEQFF | TGCGCCAGCAGCCCGACGGCATCTAATGAGCAGTTCTTC
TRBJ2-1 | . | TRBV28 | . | CASSLVGTGEQFF | TGTGCCAGCAGCCTAGTGGGGACCGGGGAGCAGTTCTTC
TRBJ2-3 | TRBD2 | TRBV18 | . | CASSLVGTSGASSTDTQYF | TGTGCCAGCTCACTCGTCGGGACTAGCGGGGCTTCTAGCACAGATACGCAGTATTTT
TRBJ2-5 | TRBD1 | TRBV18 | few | CASSPGTGAETQYF | TGTGCCAGCTCACCCGGGACAGGGGCAGAGACCCAGTACTTC
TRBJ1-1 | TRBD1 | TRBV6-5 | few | CASSLTDRANTEAFF | TGTGCCAGCAGCCTAACCGACAGGGCGAACACTGAAGCTTTCTTT
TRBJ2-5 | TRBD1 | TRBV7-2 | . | CASSPDRSQETQYF | TGTGCCAGCTCACCGGACAGGTCTCAAGAGACCCAGTACTTC
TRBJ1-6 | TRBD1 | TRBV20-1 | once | CSAPRTGENSPLHF | TGCAGTGCCCCGAGGACAGGGGAGAATTCACCCCTCCACTTT
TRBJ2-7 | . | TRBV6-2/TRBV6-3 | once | CASSYSQQGAYNEQYF | TGTGCCAGCAGTTACTCGCAACAGGGAGCCTACAATGAGCAGTACTTC
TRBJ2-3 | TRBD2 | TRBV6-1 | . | CASTQRGGTDTQYF | TGTGCCAGCACTCAGCGGGGGGGCACAGATACGCAGTATTTT
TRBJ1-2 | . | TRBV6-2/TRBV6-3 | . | CASSALYYGYTF | TGTGCCAGCAGTGCATTGTACTATGGCTACACCTTC
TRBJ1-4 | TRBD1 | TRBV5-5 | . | CASSLAGQGGEKLFF | TGTGCCAGCAGCTTGGCAGGCCAGGGGGGTGAAAAACTGTTTTTT
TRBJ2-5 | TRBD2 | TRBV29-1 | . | CSVALAGVQETQYF | TGCAGCGTTGCTCTAGCGGGGGTTCAAGAGACCCAGTACTTC
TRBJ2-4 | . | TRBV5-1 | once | CASSFAGRGENIQYF | TGCGCCAGCAGCTTTGCGGGGAGAGGGGAAAACATTCAGTACTTC
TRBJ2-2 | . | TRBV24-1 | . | CATIVGDILQLHTGGLFF | TGTGCCACCATCGTGGGGGACATACTTCAACTACACACCGGGGGGCTGTTTTTT
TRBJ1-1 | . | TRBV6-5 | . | CASSYSKNTEAFF | TGTGCCAGCAGTTACTCGAAGAACACTGAAGCTTTCTTT
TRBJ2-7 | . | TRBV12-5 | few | CASGSHRDPYEQYF | TGTGCTAGTGGTTCCCACAGGGACCCCTACGAGCAGTACTTC
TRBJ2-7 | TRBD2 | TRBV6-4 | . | CASSDSLSSGGLYNEQYF | TGTGCCAGCAGTGACTCCCTTTCTAGCGGGGGTCTCTACAATGAGCAGTACTTC
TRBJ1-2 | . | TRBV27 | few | CASSSRRAGNRYTF | TGTGCCAGCAGTTCCAGGAGGGCGGGAAATCGCTACACCTTC
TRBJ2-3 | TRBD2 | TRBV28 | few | CASSLAGGYTDTQYF | TGTGCCAGCAGTTTAGCGGGGGGGTACACAGATACGCAGTATTTT
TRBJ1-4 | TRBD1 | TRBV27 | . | CASILITDRASLNEKLFF | TGTGCCAGCATTCTAATAACGGACAGGGCATCGCTCAATGAAAAACTGTTTTTT
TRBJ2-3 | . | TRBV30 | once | CAWSYETAGDTQYF | TGTGCCTGGAGTTATGAGACGGCGGGTGATACGCAGTATTTT
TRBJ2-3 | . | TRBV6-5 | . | CASSPSPGMGIDTQYF | TGTGCCAGCAGTCCTTCCCCGGGGATGGGGATCGATACGCAGTATTTT
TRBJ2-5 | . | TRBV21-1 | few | CASSKGQGRQETQYF | TGTGCCAGCAGCAAAGGACAGGGAAGGCAAGAGACCCAGTACTTC
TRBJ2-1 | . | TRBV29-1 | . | CSVGAGGDNEQFF | TGCAGTGTAGGGGCAGGGGGGGACAATGAGCAGTTCTTC
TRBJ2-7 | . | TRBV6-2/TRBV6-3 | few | CASSYTDTYEQYF | TGTGCCAGCAGTTACACGGATACCTACGAGCAGTACTTC
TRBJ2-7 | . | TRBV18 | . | CASSPPAASGLEQYF | TGTGCCAGCTCACCACCGGCGGCTTCAGGGCTTGAGCAGTACTTC
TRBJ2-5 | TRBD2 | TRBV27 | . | CASSLGLSLAGAPSQETQYF | TGTGCCAGCAGTTTGGGACTTTCGCTAGCGGGGGCACCGAGCCAAGAGACCCAGTACTTC
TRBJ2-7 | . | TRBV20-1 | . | CSARGADSYEQYF | TGCAGTGCTAGAGGCGCGGACAGCTACGAGCAGTACTTC
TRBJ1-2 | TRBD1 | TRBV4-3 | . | CASSQDRGQSYGHTF | TGCGCCAGCAGCCAAGACAGGGGGCAGAGCTATGGCCACACCTTC
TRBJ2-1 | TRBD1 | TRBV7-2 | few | CASSSTSGTASYNEQFF | TGTGCCAGCAGCTCCACTTCGGGGACAGCCTCCTACAATGAGCAGTTCTTC
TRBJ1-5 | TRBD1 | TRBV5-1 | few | CASNRDRGPYSNQPQHF | TGCGCCAGCAACCGGGACAGGGGGCCCTATAGCAATCAGCCCCAGCATTTT
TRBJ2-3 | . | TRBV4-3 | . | CASSPQWDSDTQYF | TGCGCCAGCAGCCCCCAGTGGGATTCAGATACGCAGTATTTT
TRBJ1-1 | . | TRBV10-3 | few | CAISGPNREYTEAFF | TGTGCCATCAGTGGGCCGAACAGGGAATACACTGAAGCTTTCTTT
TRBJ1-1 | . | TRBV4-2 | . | CASSQEWGQGTEAFF | TGTGCCAGCAGCCAAGAATGGGGGCAGGGCACTGAAGCTTTCTTT
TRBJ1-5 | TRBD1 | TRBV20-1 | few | CSARVLGQGQANQPQHF | TGCAGTGCTAGAGTCCTCGGACAGGGGCAGGCCAATCAGCCCCAGCATTTT
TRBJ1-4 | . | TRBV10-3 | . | CAISAGFRGEKLFF | TGTGCCATCAGTGCCGGCTTCCGTGGTGAAAAACTGTTTTTT
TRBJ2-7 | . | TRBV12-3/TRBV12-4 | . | CASSLAGGHHEQYF | TGTGCCAGCAGTTTAGCAGGAGGGCATCACGAGCAGTACTTC
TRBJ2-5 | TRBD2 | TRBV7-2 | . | CASSPETSGEETQYF | TGTGCCAGCAGCCCCGAAACTAGCGGAGAAGAGACCCAGTACTTC
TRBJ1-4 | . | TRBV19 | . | CASSPRRARRGEKLFF | TGTGCCAGTAGCCCTCGGCGGGCCCGGCGGGGTGAAAAACTGTTTTTT